Listed below are T cell receptor beta chains from one sample, sequenced in a study of CD8+ T cells in alopecia areata. Only in-frame clones appear in the TCRdb table, and some are missing; sequencing was by immunoSEQ multiplex PCR. This table has about 200,000 clones, about two fifths appearing once. Sequencing was performed on CD4+ T cells sorted from blood, taken at roughly week 30, from a patient treated with tofacitinib. All receptors derive from a human donor with alopecia areata. Both conserved end residues are part of each CDR3. The D gene is left open where the match is weak. Clone size, where shown, is once, few, many, or a class for clones that have expanded.

DNA: TGTGCCAGCAGCAAAGGGGGAGAGACCCAGTACTTC; CDR3: CASSKGGETQYF; D: -; J: TRBJ2-5; V: TRBV21-1; size: -
DNA: TGTGCCAGCAGCCAAGGAAGTGGGGGCACAGATACGCAGTATTTT; CDR3: CASSQGSGGTDTQYF; D: -; J: TRBJ2-3; V: TRBV4-2; size: few
DNA: TGTGCCTGGAGTCTGTATGCCAACTATGGCTACACCTTC; CDR3: CAWSLYANYGYTF; D: -; J: TRBJ1-2; V: TRBV30; size: -
DNA: TGCGCCAGCAGCTTCAATTACCGGGACACCTACGAGCAGTACTTC; CDR3: CASSFNYRDTYEQYF; D: -; J: TRBJ2-7; V: TRBV5-1; size: -
DNA: TGCAGCGTTGAGCCGACACTAAACACTGAAGCTTTCTTT; CDR3: CSVEPTLNTEAFF; D: -; J: TRBJ1-1; V: TRBV29-1; size: few
DNA: TGTGCCAGTAGTATGTCAGGTATCTCCTACGAGCAGTACTTC; CDR3: CASSMSGISYEQYF; D: -; J: TRBJ2-7; V: TRBV19; size: -
DNA: TGCGCCAGCAGCTTCTTGGGGGCGCCCTCCTACGAGCAGTACTTC; CDR3: CASSFLGAPSYEQYF; D: -; J: TRBJ2-7; V: TRBV5-1; size: -
DNA: TGTGCCAGCAGCGCGCTAGGTGAGCAGTTCTTC; CDR3: CASSALGEQFF; D: -; J: TRBJ2-1; V: TRBV7-4; size: -
DNA: TGCAGTGGTAGCCAAGGTCAAGGCTACACCTTC; CDR3: CSGSQGQGYTF; D: -; J: TRBJ1-2; V: TRBV20-1; size: -
DNA: TGTGCCAGCAGCCCGGAAGTTAACTATGGCTACACCTTC; CDR3: CASSPEVNYGYTF; D: -; J: TRBJ1-2; V: TRBV9; size: many
DNA: TGCGCCAGCAGCCGAAAAGAAGGAAAGGATCAGCCCCAGCATTTT; CDR3: CASSRKEGKDQPQHF; D: -; J: TRBJ1-5; V: TRBV4-1; size: few
DNA: TGTGCCAGCAGCCAACAGATAGGGGAGACCCAGTACTTC; CDR3: CASSQQIGETQYF; D: -; J: TRBJ2-5; V: TRBV6-4; size: -
DNA: TGCGCCAGCAGCCAAGATGAGGGAAGGCCAAGTCAGCCCCAGCATTTT; CDR3: CASSQDEGRPSQPQHF; D: -; J: TRBJ1-5; V: TRBV4-1; size: -
DNA: TGTGCCAGCATTAGTGACCGGCTCGAGCAGTACTTC; CDR3: CASISDRLEQYF; D: -; J: TRBJ2-7; V: TRBV6-1; size: many
DNA: TGTGCCAGCAGCTGGGAAAGCTACACCTTC; CDR3: CASSWESYTF; D: -; J: TRBJ1-2; V: TRBV2; size: -
DNA: TGTGCCAGCTCACTCGGGTGGAGAGGGAACACTGAAGCTTTCTTT; CDR3: CASSLGWRGNTEAFF; D: -; J: TRBJ1-1; V: TRBV2; size: -
DNA: TGTGCCAGCAGCTCACTAGCGGGGGATACGCAGTATTTT; CDR3: CASSSLAGDTQYF; D: TRBD2; J: TRBJ2-3; V: TRBV11-2; size: few
DNA: TGTGCCAGCAGCTTAGTGGGCTACGAGCAGTACTTC; CDR3: CASSLVGYEQYF; D: -; J: TRBJ2-7; V: TRBV7-9; size: -
DNA: TGTGCCAGCAGTTTCGCAGGGCGTGAAGCTTTCTTT; CDR3: CASSFAGREAFF; D: -; J: TRBJ1-1; V: TRBV6-5; size: few
DNA: TGTGCCAGCAGTTTACAGGGAAATGACTACACCTTC; CDR3: CASSLQGNDYTF; D: -; J: TRBJ1-2; V: TRBV2; size: few
DNA: TGTGCCAGCAGCTTGAGGACTAGCGGGAGTTGGGCAGAGACCCAGTACTTC; CDR3: CASSLRTSGSWAETQYF; D: TRBD2; J: TRBJ2-5; V: TRBV5-6; size: -
DNA: TGTGCCAGCAGTTTATCGGGTAGGGGTACTCAGCCCCAGCATTTT; CDR3: CASSLSGRGTQPQHF; D: -; J: TRBJ1-5; V: TRBV28; size: -
DNA: TGTGCCAGCAGCTTAGCCTGGGATACGCAGTATTTT; CDR3: CASSLAWDTQYF; D: -; J: TRBJ2-3; V: TRBV7-6; size: -
DNA: TGTGCCAGCAGTGCACTACAGGGGGTGTTCAGCTCCTACGAGCAGTACTTC; CDR3: CASSALQGVFSSYEQYF; D: TRBD1; J: TRBJ2-7; V: TRBV6-1; size: -
DNA: TGTGCCAGCAGCCGGCACTCACAAGCGAACACCGGGGAGCTGTTTTTT; CDR3: CASSRHSQANTGELFF; D: -; J: TRBJ2-2; V: TRBV11-2; size: few
DNA: TGTGCCAGCAGTACCGAGGGGGTGGAGACCCAGTACTTC; CDR3: CASSTEGVETQYF; D: -; J: TRBJ2-5; V: TRBV2; size: once
DNA: TGTGCCAGCAGCCCCGCTAGGGGAATGAACACCGGGGAGCTGTTTTTT; CDR3: CASSPARGMNTGELFF; D: -; J: TRBJ2-2; V: TRBV9; size: -
DNA: TGTGCCAGCAGCACCAAAAACAGGGAGTATGGCTACACCTTC; CDR3: CASSTKNREYGYTF; D: -; J: TRBJ1-2; V: TRBV7-9; size: -
DNA: TGTGCCAGCAGCTTAGTGGACAGGGAAGCTTTCTTT; CDR3: CASSLVDREAFF; D: TRBD1; J: TRBJ1-1; V: TRBV7-9; size: -
DNA: TGTGCCAGCACCCTAGGAGGACAGTCCCAAGAGACCCAGTACTTC; CDR3: CASTLGGQSQETQYF; D: -; J: TRBJ2-5; V: TRBV2; size: once
DNA: TGTGCCAGCAGCGGGGAAACCTACGAGCAGTACTTC; CDR3: CASSGETYEQYF; D: -; J: TRBJ2-7; V: TRBV6-5; size: -
DNA: TGCAGCGTTGCAGGGATAGGGCAGCCCCAGCATTTT; CDR3: CSVAGIGQPQHF; D: -; J: TRBJ1-5; V: TRBV29-1; size: -
DNA: TGTGCCAGCAGCCAAACAGGGGCGAACACCGGGGAGCTGTTTTTT; CDR3: CASSQTGANTGELFF; D: TRBD1; J: TRBJ2-2; V: TRBV5-4; size: -
DNA: TGCAGCGTCTCGGGACGGATCCAAGCTAACTATGGCTACACCTTC; CDR3: CSVSGRIQANYGYTF; D: -; J: TRBJ1-2; V: TRBV29-1; size: -
DNA: TGTGCCAGCAGTCAGGGTCCGGGGGAGACCCAGTACTTC; CDR3: CASSQGPGETQYF; D: -; J: TRBJ2-5; V: TRBV27; size: once
DNA: TGTGCCAGCAGCCCTACCGGGGGGCTGGGCTATGGCTACACCTTC; CDR3: CASSPTGGLGYGYTF; D: -; J: TRBJ1-2; V: TRBV6-5; size: -
DNA: TGTGCCAGCGGGCCTGCTAACCAAAAACTGTTTTTT; CDR3: CASGPANQKLFF; D: -; J: TRBJ1-4; V: TRBV6-5; size: -
DNA: TGTGCCAGCAGCTTAGCTAGGGACAATCAGCCCCAGCATTTT; CDR3: CASSLARDNQPQHF; D: -; J: TRBJ1-5; V: TRBV7-9; size: few
DNA: TGTGCCAGCAGTGTGTCCGGGACAGGGCACTCACCCCTCCACTTT; CDR3: CASSVSGTGHSPLHF; D: TRBD1; J: TRBJ1-6; V: TRBV27; size: -
DNA: TGTGCCAGCAGCGTAGCCCCCAGGGGAGATACGCAGTATTTT; CDR3: CASSVAPRGDTQYF; D: -; J: TRBJ2-3; V: TRBV9; size: -
DNA: TGTGCCAGCAGTCAATCTCTGGGGGCTGGTGAAAAACTGTTTTTT; CDR3: CASSQSLGAGEKLFF; D: -; J: TRBJ1-4; V: TRBV2; size: -
DNA: TGCGCCAGCAGCTTGGACAGGACGGCCACCGGGGAGCTGTTTTTT; CDR3: CASSLDRTATGELFF; D: -; J: TRBJ2-2; V: TRBV5-1; size: many
DNA: TGCGCCAGCAGCCAAGAACAGGGGGACGAGCAGTACTTC; CDR3: CASSQEQGDEQYF; D: TRBD1; J: TRBJ2-7; V: TRBV4-1; size: few
DNA: TGCGCCAGCAGCCAAGGACAGGGGAACACCGGGGAGCTGTTTTTT; CDR3: CASSQGQGNTGELFF; D: TRBD1; J: TRBJ2-2; V: TRBV4-1; size: -
DNA: TGTGCCAGCAGCTTGAACCCCCAAGCGGGAGTTGCAGATACGCAGTATTTT; CDR3: CASSLNPQAGVADTQYF; D: TRBD2; J: TRBJ2-3; V: TRBV13; size: few